This record covers a single T cell receptor (beta chain). Assay: immunoSEQ multiplex PCR; the TCRdb copy retains only in-frame clones and omits some. This table holds over 100,000 clones, about 91% found once. CDR3 length equals 14 residues. The germline V gene has CDR1 SGHTA and CDR2 FQGNSA. V shed 5 bases and J shed 2 bases, with 12 bases lying between them. These data belong to a study of identifying expanded T cells in peripheral blood. This TCR derives from a person aged 18 to 69 in good health. The genes are TRBV7-2 and TRBJ2-5; D is possibly TRBD1 (6 bases). Sequenced material: blood. Here the CDR3 reads CASSPAGEQETQYF. The CDR3 DNA is TGTGCCAGCAGCCCGGCAGGGGAGCAAGAGACCCAGTACTTC.